This TCR beta chain is drawn from a study of blood T cell repertoires in COVID-19 (TCRdb year 2020). At the level of the whole study: Samples from collaborators originated in the United States, Italy and Spain and spanned both the acute and convalescent phases of COVID-19. The prospective study material was composed of cDNA or gDNA derived from T cells, B-cell-depleted T cells, or PBMCs. Deeply sampled blood TCRbeta repertoires from subjects exposed to, actively infected with, or recovered from COVID-19 were included in the dataset. The repertoires were released in a freely available public database meant as a resource for research on the immune response to SARS-CoV-2. Samples came from the ongoing ImmuneRACE study (first 160 participants) plus 1,254 subjects from 6 global collaborators. Nearly every sample came with metadata listing a de-identified subject ID, COVID-19 status, age in years and sex. HLA class I and class II types, where available, came from metadata supplied by the sample provider rather than from assay-based typing. What the study reported, not specific to this receptor: How much clinical and demographic metadata was included differed by source and by participant, and the metadata was provided uncurated.

To note about this clone: Its specific antigen is unknown. Base qualities are missing; no much larger clone stands one base away.

One collaborating source in Seattle enrolled patients during active infection and followed them longitudinally through the course of disease. The collaborating institutions used their own protocols to collect whole blood in K2EDTA tubes. For TCRbeta analysis, collaborator samples were shipped as frozen whole blood, as isolated PBMCs, or as DNA extracted from either sample type. TCRbeta CDR3 regions were amplified from genomic DNA by means of the immunoSEQ Assay, a bias-controlled multiplex PCR. Regarding the original processing steps: The number of nucleated cells in each sample was estimated by amplification of reference gene primers within the assay. Sequence reads were collapsed and filtered to measure the absolute abundance of every unique TCRbeta CDR3 rearrangement. For each sample, productive Simpson clonality was calculated by taking the square root of Simpson's diversity index across productive rearrangements. Drawn from immuneACCESS, this table holds only the in-frame rearrangements with V and J called that TCRdb kept. Clones are partly lost; checked studies trace under half to an unresolved V gene and leave the rest unexplained. The V and J calls and clone size were taken over from that table, and D and trimming were inferred from the DNA. This sample holds tens of thousands of clones; approximately 83% were observed only once. Of the sample, over 25% falls within the top ten clones.

Looking up the germline V gene yields CDR1 SNHLY and CDR2 FYNNEI. The CDR3 starts with the cysteine, ends with the phenylalanine, and has 12 residues. The read is trimmed to its CDR3 DNA, 36 bases read in frame from base 1. V lost 4 bases and J lost 10 bases, and the count of bases not matched to a germline gene is 7. The sequence is built from TRBV2 and TRBJ2-7, and 7 junction bases match TRBD2. The sample was peripheral blood. This sequence was found in an elderly woman with COVID-19, enrolled during active disease. The sequenced DNA: TGTGCCAGCAGTGCGTGGGGGGGGGACCAGTACTTC. Translated, this gives CASSAWGGDQYF.